Each of the 19 T cell receptor beta chains below was sequenced from the same sample in a study of cytomegalovirus exposure and HLA in healthy donors. In the PCR, 60 Vbeta and 13 Jbeta primers were used. Generated by immunoSEQ multiplex PCR, the TCRdb table keeps only in-frame clones and is missing some. The sample carries about 67,000 clones, over 75% recorded once. The material sequenced was PBMCs. These receptors came from a man aged 40-49 years in good health and CMV-seronegative.

This clone came up once. V usage is TRBV7-2 and J usage is TRBJ2-2; no clear D gene. Trimming left V 1 base short and J 1 base short, with 7 bases between. Germline CDR1 and CDR2: SGHTA and FQGNSA. This CDR3 has 15 amino acids. The CDR3 coding sequence is TGTGCCAGCAGCTTAGTCTCCGGGAACACCGGGGAGCTGTTTTTT. As protein: CASSLVSGNTGELFF. The entire variable domain, with the rest obtained from reference TRBV7-2 and TRBJ2-2, is as follows: GAGVSQSPSNKVTEKGKDVELRCDPISGHTALYWYRQSLGQGLEFLIYFQGNSAPDKSGLPSDRFSAERTGGSVSTLTIQRTQQEDSAVYLCASSLVSGNTGELFFGEGSRLTVL.

J is TRBJ2-7 and V is TRBV11-2, with 11 bases fitting TRBD1. V lost 5 bases, J lost 4 bases, and 7 bases stayed unmatched. The CDR3 runs to 15 residues. Germline V lookup: CDR1 SGHAT, CDR2 FQNNGV. CDR3 region: CASSDRDRGLYEQYF. CDR3 sequence (DNA): TGTGCCAGCAGCGACCGGGACAGGGGGTTGTACGAGCAGTACTTC.

As for this clone: The junction departs from germline at one end; a sequencing error may be responsible. The rearrangement joins TRBV19 to TRBJ2-5; 9 bases fit TRBD2. The V gene's germline CDR1 is LNHDA and CDR2 SQIVND (reference sequence). This CDR3 has 14 amino acids. The CDR3 is CASARLAEQEIQYF. The CDR3 DNA sequence: TGTGCCAGTGCCCGACTAGCGGAACAAGAGATCCAGTACTTC.

The chain links TRBV5-4 to TRBJ2-5; D unresolved. CDR3 length equals 14 residues. CDR1 and CDR2 (germline): SGHNT, YYREEE (reference sequence). The V end lost 0 bases, the J end lost 2 bases, and 8 bases lay between the germline ends. The DNA of the CDR3 is TGTGCCAGCAGCTTGGCCGTGCGGCAAGAGACCCAGTACTTC. Translated: CASSLAVRQETQYF.

The rearrangement uses TRBV7-9 and TRBJ2-5; 11 bases fit TRBD2. The CDR3 length is 16 residues. From germline, CDR1 is SEHNR and CDR2 FQNEAQ (reference sequence). After removal of 3 bases from V and 2 bases from J, the junction contained 5 bases not matched to a gene. The CDR3 coding sequence is TGTGCCAGCAGCTTTAGCGGGGGGGCGGGACAAGAGACCCAGTACTTC. This codes for CASSFSGGAGQETQYF.

This rearrangement joins TRBV4-1 to TRBJ1-6; 7 bases map to TRBD1. This CDR3 contains 15 residues. Trimming cost V 1 base and J 6 bases; bases outside gene matches: 3. Germline values: CDR1 MGHRA, CDR2 YSYEKL. The CDR3 protein is CASSQGQGVNSPLHF. The CDR3 bases are TGCGCCAGCAGCCAAGGGCAGGGGGTTAATTCACCCCTCCACTTT.

The CDR3 region has the DNA TGCGCCAGCAGCTTCTCCGGGACAGGCCAAGAGCAGTACTTC. Its translation is CASSFSGTGQEQYF. The chain joins TRBV5-1 to TRBJ2-7; TRBD1 aligns across 8 bases. CDR1 is SGHRS, CDR2 YFSETQ, per germline. This CDR3 comprises 14 residues. Germline trimming cut 2 bases from V and 7 bases from J; bases unmatched to any gene: 8.

V and J are TRBV19 and TRBJ1-5, with D possibly being TRBD1 (6 bases). Germline CDR1 LNHDA, CDR2 SQIVND (reference sequence). The CDR3 has 14 residues. V was shortened by 6 bases and J by 8 bases, with 17 bases between the two germline ends. This chain's CDR3 is CASRDMGGLEPQHF. The CDR3, as DNA: TGTGCCAGTAGGGACATGGGGGGGCTGGAGCCCCAGCATTTT.

This clone was observed once. This chain connects TRBV5-1 to TRBJ2-7, with TRBD2 as a possible D gene (7 bases). Trimming pared 0 bases from V and 5 bases from J, leaving 15 bases between. CDR1 and CDR2 (germline): SGHRS, YFSETQ. The CDR3 is 15 residues long. The CDR3 reads CASSLAGGQNHEQYF. The CDR3 coding sequence is TGCGCCAGCAGCTTGGCGGGGGGACAAAACCACGAGCAGTACTTC.

The chain links TRBV6-5 to TRBJ2-2, with 8 bases lining up with TRBD2. The trim removed 4 bases at V and 0 bases at J, leaving 4 bases unmatched. The CDR3 has 16 amino acids. Germline values: CDR1 MNHEY, CDR2 SVGAGI. CDR3 residues: CASSSLAGTNTGELFF. CDR3 sequence (DNA): TGTGCCAGCAGTTCATTAGCGGGGACGAACACCGGGGAGCTGTTTTTT.

This clone was counted a few times. The DNA of the CDR3 is TGCGCCAGCGCCCCCACCCTTCGGGGGGGCTATGGCTACACCTTC. This codes for CASAPTLRGGYGYTF. The chain links TRBV5-1 to TRBJ1-2; tentative D call: TRBD1 (5 bases). This CDR3 contains 15 residues. Trimming shortened V by 7 bases and J by 4 bases, and 20 bases separated the two germline ends. The germline CDR1 and CDR2 sequences are SGHRS and YFSETQ.

Comment on this clone: Other DNA sequences from this sample encode an identical CDR3 as well. The genes are TRBV4-1 and TRBJ2-1; 9 positions match TRBD2. With 3 bases clipped from V and 4 bases from J, the junction kept 7 bases outside the gene matches. This CDR3 spans 16 amino acids. The V gene's germline CDR1 is MGHRA and CDR2 YSYEKL. The CDR3 DNA is TGCGCCAGCAGCCAGCTCCCGGGACTAGCATACAATGAGCAGTTCTTC. Encoded protein: CASSQLPGLAYNEQFF.

The V and J genes are TRBV29-1 and TRBJ2-7, with TRBD2 as a possible D gene (6 bases). The V end lost 2 bases, the J end lost 0 bases, and 14 bases lay between the germline ends. CDR3 length equals 15 residues. Germline V gives CDR1 SQVTM, CDR2 ANQGSEA. DNA of the CDR3: TGCAGCGTTGAAATCGGGGGAAGCCTCTCCTACGAGCAGTACTTC. It codes for CSVEIGGSLSYEQYF.

The chain uses TRBV18 and TRBJ2-1; tentative D call: TRBD2 (6 bases). From germline, CDR1 is KGHSH and CDR2 LQKENI. CDR3 length: 13 amino acids. V was shortened by 6 bases and J by 3 bases, with 9 bases between the two germline ends. The CDR3 region is CASSRGGYNEQFF. Here the CDR3 DNA reads TGTGCCAGCTCTCGGGGAGGCTACAATGAGCAGTTCTTC.

This clone is a singleton in its sample. J is TRBJ2-1 and V is TRBV5-1, with 12 nucleotides matching TRBD1. Trimming cost V 5 bases and J 5 bases; bases outside gene matches: 2. CDR3 size: 14 residues. CDR1 SGHRS and CDR2 YFSETQ come from the germline V gene. As DNA, the CDR3 is TGCGCCAGCAGGGGACAGGGGGCCAACAATGAGCAGTTCTTC. Translated, it gives CASRGQGANNEQFF.

The chain is built from TRBV28 and TRBJ2-5, with 8 bases that match TRBD2. Germline assignment: CDR1 MDHEN and CDR2 SYDVKM. With V trimmed by 8 bases and J by 5 bases, 7 bases remained unmatched. The CDR3 consists of 13 residues. CDR3 sequence reads: CASGTGGMETQYF. The DNA of the CDR3 is TGTGCCAGCGGGACGGGAGGGATGGAGACCCAGTACTTC.

The rearrangement uses TRBV15 and TRBJ2-5; 8 bases align to TRBD1. The V gene's germline CDR1 is LNHNV and CDR2 YYDKDF (reference sequence). V trimming: 0 bases; J trimming: 4 bases; junction bases outside the gene matches: 4. The CDR3 consists of 15 residues. The CDR3 nucleotides read TGTGCCACCAGCAGAGATGGCCAGGGGGCAGAGACCCAGTACTTC. Its protein product is CATSRDGQGAETQYF.

Concerning this clone itself: This CDR3 is also generated by other DNA sequences in the sample. This rearrangement joins TRBV5-1 to TRBJ2-3, with TRBD2 matching over 10 bases. The J segment lost 0 bases and the V segment lost 0 bases, leaving 1 base of the junction unmatched. Germline values: CDR1 SGHRS, CDR2 YFSETQ. The CDR3 is 16 residues long. The CDR3 spells CASSLGTSGSTDTQYF. For the CDR3, the DNA is TGCGCCAGCAGCTTGGGGACTAGCGGTAGCACAGATACGCAGTATTTT.

In DNA form, the CDR3 reads TGTGCCAGCAGCTTGTATTGGGGAGAGCAAGAGACCCAGTACTTC. It translates to CASSLYWGEQETQYF. V usage is TRBV5-4 and J usage is TRBJ2-5, with D possibly being TRBD2 (5 bases). The CDR3 sequence is 15 residues long. The V gene lost 1 base and the J gene lost 2 bases, with 12 bases spanning the gap. Germline loops: CDR1 SGHNT, CDR2 YYREEE (reference sequence).